These 2 T cell receptor beta chains were sequenced from one sample in a study of cytomegalovirus exposure and HLA in healthy donors. This PCR relied on a set of 60 Vbeta primers and 13 Jbeta primers. Data came from immunoSEQ multiplex PCR; TCRdb stores just in-frame clones and leaves some out. The table records about 170,000 clones, over 70% of them present only once. Material for sequencing was PBMCs. The receptors shown here come from a woman aged 45-60 years in good health and CMV-seropositive.

In its sample, this clone was seen once. This chain connects TRBV5-6 to TRBJ2-1; D is uncertain. The CDR3 spans 13 residues. V gave up 4 bases and J gave up 4 bases, with 9 bases separating them. Germline V CDR1 and CDR2: SGHDT, YYEEEE. The CDR3 bases are TGTGCCAGCAGCCGAACTTCTTACAATGAGCAGTTCTTC. This encodes CASSRTSYNEQFF. Looking up the rest from reference TRBV5-6 and TRBJ2-1 gives the full variable domain: DAGVTQSPTHLIKTRGQQVTLRCSPKSGHDTVSWYQQALGQGPQFIFQYYEEEERQRGNFPDRFSGHQFPNYSSELNVNALLLGDSALYLCASSRTSYNEQFFGPGTRLTVL.

The chain has TRBV7-2 and TRBJ2-1, with TRBD2 as a possible D gene (6 bases). The V gene's germline CDR1 is SGHTA and CDR2 FQGNSA. The CDR3 is made up of 15 amino acids. Trimming left V 4 bases short and J 0 bases short, with 10 bases between. Here the CDR3 DNA reads TGTGCCAGCAGCTCCCGGGGGAGCTCCTACAATGAGCAGTTCTTC. This encodes CASSSRGSSYNEQFF.